The 20 T cell receptor beta chains given below trace back to one sample, sequenced in a study of regulatory T cells in long-lasting Graves disease. Both iRepertoire HTBI primers and Arm-PCR of CDR3 regions were used to build the TCR beta libraries. One entry per CDR3 protein, called by TCRdb with MiXCR from the multiplex PCR reads. This table holds a few hundred thousand distinct CDR3 sequences, 15% found once. Time point: newly diagnosed GD, antithyroid drugs for less than 3 months. After RNA was extracted from PBMCs, the TCR library was made from it. The same data also contributed to another study, on T cells in Graves' hyperthyroidism and ophthalmopathy.

The material sequenced was peripheral blood mononuclear cells (PBMCs), taken at new diagnosis, from a patient treated with antithyroid drugs. The receptors originated from a woman aged 35 to 49 with Graves disease.

This clonotype was seen ten or more times. The chain links TRBV7-3 to TRBJ2-2; 13 positions match TRBD2. The ends lost 0 bases at V and 1 base at J; junction bases unmatched: 5. Germline lookup yields CDR1 SGHTA and CDR2 FQGTGA. This CDR3 contains 19 residues. CDR3 DNA: TGTGCCAGCAGCTTAACTCCGGGACTAGCGGGAAGGAACACCGGGGAGCTGTTTTTT. Protein sequence: CASSLTPGLAGRNTGELFF.

CDR3 loop: CASSPPPLSNQPQHF. The CDR3 DNA follows: TGTGCCAGTAGTCCTCCCCCTCTTAGCAATCAGCCCCAGCATTTT. V and J are TRBV19 and TRBJ1-5; D is undetermined. Trimming removed 5 bases at V and 0 bases at J, with 11 bases between. Germline loops: CDR1 LNHDA, CDR2 SQIVND (reference sequence). The CDR3 is 15 amino acids.

This clonotype was counted only a few times. A single base separates this from a much larger clone, so it may be a read error. V and J are TRBV11-3 and TRBJ2-3; 8 positions match TRBD2. Germline CDR1 SGHNT, CDR2 YENEEA. The CDR3 has 19 amino acids. The CDR3 loop is CTSSLLGPHAGGSTDTQYF. CDR3 sequence (DNA): TGTACCAGCAGCTTACTGGGACCCCATGCGGGAGGCTCCACAGATACGCAGTATTTT. The complete variable domain, with remaining parts taken from reference TRBV11-3 and TRBJ2-3, reads EAGVVQSPRYKIIEKKQPVAFWCNPISGHNTLYWYLQNLGQGPELLIRYENEEAVDDSQLPKDRFSAERLKGVDSTLKIQPAELGDSAVYLCTSSLLGPHAGGSTDTQYFGPGTRLTVL.

This clonotype was detected many times. This chain uses TRBV27 with TRBJ2-4; 10 bases map to TRBD1. This CDR3 has 15 amino acids. Germline V gene lookup returns CDR1 MNHEY and CDR2 SMNVEV (reference sequence). The V segment lost 2 bases and the J segment 9 bases; nucleotides outside the gene matches: 7. The chain's CDR3 is CASSLSGGQGTIQYF. The CDR3 coding sequence is TGTGCCAGCAGTTTAAGTGGGGGACAGGGGACCATTCAGTACTTC.

In its sample, this clonotype was seen a few times. This chain connects TRBV13 to TRBJ2-7; 9 nucleotides match TRBD1. The CDR3 has 16 amino acids. The germline V gene has CDR1 PRHDT and CDR2 FYEKMQ (reference sequence). With 5 bases clipped from V and 4 bases from J, the junction kept 12 bases outside the gene matches. The CDR3 region is CASSPIGTGKLYEQYF. DNA for the CDR3: TGTGCCAGCAGCCCGATCGGGACAGGGAAGTTATACGAGCAGTACTTC.

In this sample, this clonotype turned up many times. The chain combines TRBV20-1 with TRBJ2-1, with 7 bases fitting TRBD2. Germline CDR1 DFQATT, CDR2 SNEGSKA (reference sequence). V trimming: 6 bases; J trimming: 2 bases; junction bases outside the gene matches: 10. CDR3 length: 15 amino acids. Here the CDR3 DNA reads TGCAGTGCGAGGAGGGACTACGAGACCTACAATGAGCAGTTCTTC. This codes for CSARRDYETYNEQFF.

This clonotype was counted only a few times. This chain connects TRBV19 to TRBJ2-1, with D possibly matching TRBD2 (5 bases). V gave up 7 bases and J gave up 0 bases, with 10 bases separating them. This CDR3 comprises 14 residues. The germline V gene has CDR1 LNHDA and CDR2 SQIVND (reference sequence). The CDR3 DNA sequence: TGTGCCAGTACAGAGGGCAGCTCCTACAATGAGCAGTTCTTC. Translated: CASTEGSSYNEQFF.

The table lists this clonotype with many counts. The chain employs TRBV27 and TRBJ1-1; D gene uncertain. Germline loops: CDR1 MNHEY, CDR2 SMNVEV (reference sequence). V gave up 3 bases and J gave up 3 bases, with 14 bases separating them. The CDR3 contains 15 residues. CDR3 coding DNA: TGTGCCAGCAGTTTGTTGGCGCCGAGGGACACTGAAGCTTTCTTT. It specifies CASSLLAPRDTEAFF.

This clonotype occurred many times. The chain employs TRBV11-2 and TRBJ2-2; D is perhaps TRBD1 (5 bases). CDR1 SGHAT and CDR2 FQNNGV come from the germline V gene. The CDR3 is 15 residues long. V was cut by 5 bases and J by 10 bases, with 20 bases left in between. In nucleotides, the CDR3 is TGTGCCAGCAGCCCCATCCCGGACATGACCCCGGAGCTGTTTTTT. This encodes CASSPIPDMTPELFF. Full variable domain (outside the CDR3, taken from reference TRBV11-2 and TRBJ2-2): EAGVAQSPRYKIIEKRQSVAFWCNPISGHATLYWYQQILGQGPKLLIQFQNNGVVDDSQLPKDRFSAERLKGVDSTLKIQPAKLEDSAVYLCASSPIPDMTPELFFGEGSRLTVL.

The V gene is TRBV5-1, the J gene TRBJ2-1; TRBD2 aligns across 12 bases. In germline, CDR1 is SGHRS, CDR2 YFSETQ. V lost 4 bases, J lost 1 base, and 12 bases stayed unmatched. The length of the CDR3 is 19 residues. The CDR3 bases are TGCGCCAGCAGCCCTGAGGGACTAGCGGGCCCGGATTCCTACAATGAGCAGTTCTTC. Translated, it gives CASSPEGLAGPDSYNEQFF. Supplemented by reference TRBV5-1 and TRBJ2-1, the full variable domain reads KAGVTQTPRYLIKTRGQQVTLSCSPISGHRSVSWYQQTPGQGLQFLFEYFSETQRNKGNFPGRFSGRQFSNSRSEMNVSTLELGDSALYLCASSPEGLAGPDSYNEQFFGPGTRLTVL.

A note on this clonotype: This could be a read error, since a much larger clone is one nucleotide away. The chain recombines TRBV2 with TRBJ2-1, with TRBD2 matching 8 bases. Unmatched junction bases numbered 5, after V lost 3 bases and J lost 1 base. CDR1 is SNHLY, CDR2 FYNNEI, per germline. The CDR3 sequence is 16 residues long. The CDR3 loop is CASSDRAGDSYNEQFF. CDR3 in DNA: TGTGCCAGCAGTGACCGAGCGGGAGATTCCTACAATGAGCAGTTCTTC. The entire variable domain, with the rest obtained from reference TRBV2 and TRBJ2-1, is as follows: EPEVTQTPSHQVTQMGQEVILRCVPISNHLYFYWYRQILGQKVEFLVSFYNNEISEKSEIFDDQFSVERPDGSNFTLKIRSTKLEDSAMYFCASSDRAGDSYNEQFFGPGTRLTVL.

This clonotype was found a few times. This chain uses TRBV20-1 with TRBJ2-3; D might be TRBD2 (6 bases). The CDR3 consists of 14 residues. The germline CDR1 and CDR2 sequences are DFQATT and SNEGSKA (reference sequence). The DNA for the CDR3 is TGCAGCGCGTCGGAGGGAGCCCCCACAGATACGCAGTATTTT. It codes for CSASEGAPTDTQYF.

Points on this clonotype: One end of the junction varies from germline; a read error may be responsible. The chain joins TRBV29-1 to TRBJ1-2; D not certain. The CDR3 contains 10 residues. Germline loops: CDR1 SQVTM, CDR2 ANQGSEA. CDR3 DNA sequence: TGCAGCGCTGAAGTAAATGGCTACACCTTC. Residues: CSAEVNGYTF. The variable domain in full, with the rest retrieved from reference TRBV29-1 and TRBJ1-2, is SAVISQKPSRDICQRGTSLTIQCQVDSQVTMMFWYRQQPGQSLTLIATANQGSEATYESGFVIDKFPISRPNLTFSTLTVSNMSPEDSSIYLCSAEVNGYTFGSGTRLTVV.

This clonotype was counted between two and nine times. The chain employs TRBV12-3 or TRBV12-4 and TRBJ2-2; TRBD2 matches at 10 bases. V shed 3 bases, J shed 5 bases, and the junction held 3 bases outside the gene matches. This CDR3 is 15 amino acids long. The CDR3 region has the DNA TGTGCCAGCAGTTTTTCTAGCGGGAGAACCGGGGAGCTGTTTTTT. Protein: CASSFSSGRTGELFF.

Many counts were recorded for this clonotype. The rearrangement uses TRBV28 and TRBJ2-1, with TRBD1 identical over 12 bases. The germline V gene encodes CDR1 MDHEN and CDR2 SYDVKM. There are 16 residues in the CDR3. Trimming removed 3 bases from V and 7 bases from J; junction bases left unmatched: 7. The CDR3 DNA is TGTGCCAGCAGTTTGGGTCCGGGACAGGGGGCTAATGAGCAGTTCTTC. Its translation: CASSLGPGQGANEQFF.

V and J are TRBV2 and TRBJ2-1; D is perhaps TRBD2 (5 bases). The CDR3 loop spans 15 amino acids. The V and J ends lost 2 bases and 5 bases respectively, with 13 bases between them. Germline CDR1 reads SNHLY; CDR2 reads FYNNEI. The CDR3 region has the DNA TGTGCCAGCAGTGAACTGGAGGACGTGCACAATGAGCAGTTCTTC. Its translation is CASSELEDVHNEQFF.

This clonotype has a handful of counts. V gene TRBV9 combines with J gene TRBJ1-5; 7 nucleotides agree with TRBD1. With V trimmed by 3 bases and J by 2 bases, 5 bases remained unmatched. The CDR3 length is 15 residues. In germline, CDR1 is SGDLS, CDR2 YYNGEE. The chain's CDR3 is CASSEGAMGNQPQHF. CDR3 coding DNA: TGTGCCAGCAGCGAGGGGGCTATGGGCAATCAGCCCCAGCATTTT. Filled out from reference TRBV9 and TRBJ1-5, the complete variable domain reads DSGVTQTPKHLITATGQRVTLRCSPRSGDLSVYWYQQSLDQGLQFLIQYYNGEERAKGNILERFSAQQFPDLHSELNLSSLELGDSALYFCASSEGAMGNQPQHFGDGTRLSIL.

The table lists this clonotype with a few counts. V gene TRBV6-2 or TRBV6-3 combines with J gene TRBJ1-1; unclear D gene. The V gene lost 0 bases and the J gene lost 6 bases, with 17 bases spanning the gap. The germline V gene has CDR1 MNHEY and CDR2 SVGEGT. The CDR3 is 16 residues long. The CDR3 protein is CASSYSENRNSPEAFF. The CDR3 bases are TGTGCCAGCAGTTACTCCGAGAATCGTAACTCCCCTGAAGCTTTCTTT.

The chain is built from TRBV11-2 and TRBJ2-7; possible D gene TRBD2, 6 bases. CDR1 is SGHAT and CDR2 is FQNNGV in the germline V gene. V shed 3 bases and J shed 4 bases, with 16 bases lying between them. There are 15 residues in the CDR3. The CDR3 reads CASSLNTEGRYEQYF. In DNA form, the CDR3 reads TGTGCCAGCAGCTTGAATACGGAGGGCCGGTACGAGCAGTACTTC.

This clonotype was observed many times. This chain joins TRBV28 and TRBJ2-7; TRBD2 matches at 9 bases. This CDR3 has 16 amino acids. Germline V lookup: CDR1 MDHEN, CDR2 SYDVKM. The J segment lost 0 bases and the V segment lost 3 bases, leaving 6 bases of the junction unmatched. For the CDR3, the DNA is TGTGCCAGCAGTTTCTCACTAGCGGGTGTCTCCTACGAGCAGTACTTC. Translating gives CASSFSLAGVSYEQYF. The variable domain in full, completed from reference TRBV28 and TRBJ2-7, reads DVKVTQSSRYLVKRTGEKVFLECVQDMDHENMFWYRQDPGLGLRLIYFSYDVKMKEKGDIPEGYSVSREKKERFSLILESASTNQTSMYLCASSFSLAGVSYEQYFGPGTRLTVT.